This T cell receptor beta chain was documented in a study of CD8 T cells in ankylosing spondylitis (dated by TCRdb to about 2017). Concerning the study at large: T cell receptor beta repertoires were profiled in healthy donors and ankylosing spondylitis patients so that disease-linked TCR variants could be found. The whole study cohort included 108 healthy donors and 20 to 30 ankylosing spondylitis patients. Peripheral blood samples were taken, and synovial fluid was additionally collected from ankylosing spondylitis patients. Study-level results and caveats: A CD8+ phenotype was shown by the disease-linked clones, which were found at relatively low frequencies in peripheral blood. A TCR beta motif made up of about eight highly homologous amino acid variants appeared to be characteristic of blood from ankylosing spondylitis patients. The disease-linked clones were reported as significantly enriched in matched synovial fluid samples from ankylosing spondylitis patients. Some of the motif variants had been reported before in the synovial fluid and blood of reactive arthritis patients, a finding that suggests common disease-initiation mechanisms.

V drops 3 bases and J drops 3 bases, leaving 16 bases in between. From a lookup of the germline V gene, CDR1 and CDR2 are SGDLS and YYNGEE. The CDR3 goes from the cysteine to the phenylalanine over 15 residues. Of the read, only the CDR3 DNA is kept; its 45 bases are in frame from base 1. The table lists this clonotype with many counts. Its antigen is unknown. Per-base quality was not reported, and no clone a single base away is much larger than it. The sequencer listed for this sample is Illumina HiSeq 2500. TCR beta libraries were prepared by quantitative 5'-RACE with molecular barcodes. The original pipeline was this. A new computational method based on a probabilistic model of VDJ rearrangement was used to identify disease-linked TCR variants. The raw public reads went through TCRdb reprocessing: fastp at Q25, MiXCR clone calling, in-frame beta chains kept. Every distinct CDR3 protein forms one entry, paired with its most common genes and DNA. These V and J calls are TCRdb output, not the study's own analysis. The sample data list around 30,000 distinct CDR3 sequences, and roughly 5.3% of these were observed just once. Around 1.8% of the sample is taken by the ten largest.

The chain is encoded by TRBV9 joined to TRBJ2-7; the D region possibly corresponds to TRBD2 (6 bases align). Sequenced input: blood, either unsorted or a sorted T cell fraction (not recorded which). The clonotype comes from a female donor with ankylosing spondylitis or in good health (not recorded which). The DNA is TGTGCCAGCAGCGCCGGGAGACATTCGTTCTACGAGCAGTACTTC. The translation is CASSAGRHSFYEQYF.